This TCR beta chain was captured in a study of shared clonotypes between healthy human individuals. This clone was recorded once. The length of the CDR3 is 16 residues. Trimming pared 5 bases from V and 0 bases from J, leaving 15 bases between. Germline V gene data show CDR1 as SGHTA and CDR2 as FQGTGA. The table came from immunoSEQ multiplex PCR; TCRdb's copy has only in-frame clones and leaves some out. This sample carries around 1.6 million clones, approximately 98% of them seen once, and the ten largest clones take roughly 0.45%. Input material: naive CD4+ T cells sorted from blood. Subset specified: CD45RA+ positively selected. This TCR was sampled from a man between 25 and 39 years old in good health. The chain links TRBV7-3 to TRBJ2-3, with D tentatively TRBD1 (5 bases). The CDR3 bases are TGTGCCAGCAGCCATTATTCTGGACAAAGCACAGATACGCAGTATTTT. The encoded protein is CASSHYSGQSTDTQYF.